The present entry profiles one T cell receptor (beta chain) with its context. Only in-frame clones appear in the TCRdb table, and some are missing; sequencing was by immunoSEQ multiplex PCR. Seen here are roughly 330,000 clones, about 82% observed once, and the top ten hold roughly 1.6%. This entry is derived from a study of blood T cell repertoires in COVID-19. The CDR3 loop spans 15 amino acids. V was clipped by 5 bases and J by 5 bases, with 16 bases between them. Germline assignment: CDR1 SEHNR and CDR2 FQNEAQ (reference sequence). The chain links TRBV7-9 to TRBJ2-1; D might be TRBD2 (6 bases). Sample: peripheral blood. The origin of this receptor is a woman between 50 and 59 years old with acute or convalescent COVID-19. In DNA form, the CDR3 reads TGTGCCAGCAGCGCCCCCTCCGGGACTGACAATGAGCAGTTCTTC. Its protein product is CASSAPSGTDNEQFF.